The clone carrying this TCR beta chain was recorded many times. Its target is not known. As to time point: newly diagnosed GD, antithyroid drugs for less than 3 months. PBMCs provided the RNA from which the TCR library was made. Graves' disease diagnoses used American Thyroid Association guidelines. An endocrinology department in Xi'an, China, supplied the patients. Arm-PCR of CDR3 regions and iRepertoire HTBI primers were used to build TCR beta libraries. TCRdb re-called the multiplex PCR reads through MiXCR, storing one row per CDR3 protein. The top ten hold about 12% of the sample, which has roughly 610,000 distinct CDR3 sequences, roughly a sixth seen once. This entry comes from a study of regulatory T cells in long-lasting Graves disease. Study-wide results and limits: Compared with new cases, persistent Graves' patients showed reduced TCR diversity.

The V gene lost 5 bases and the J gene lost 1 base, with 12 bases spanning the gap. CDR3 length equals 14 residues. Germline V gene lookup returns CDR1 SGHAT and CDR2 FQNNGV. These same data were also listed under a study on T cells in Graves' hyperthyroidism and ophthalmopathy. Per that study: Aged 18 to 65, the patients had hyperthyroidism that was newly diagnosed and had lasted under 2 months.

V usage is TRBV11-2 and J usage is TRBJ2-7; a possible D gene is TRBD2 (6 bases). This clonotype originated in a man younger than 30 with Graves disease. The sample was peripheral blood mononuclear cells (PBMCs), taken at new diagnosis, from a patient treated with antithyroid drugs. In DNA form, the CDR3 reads TGTGCCAGCAGCCCACGACTAGGATCCTACGAGCAGTACTTC. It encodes CASSPRLGSYEQYF.